Below, one T cell receptor (beta chain) is given with its context. Its antigen is undetermined. CDR3 length equals 14 residues. V lost 4 bases and J 2 bases, leaving 11 bases between the germline ends. Germline loops: CDR1 SEHNR, CDR2 FQNEAQ (reference sequence). Populations isolated by sorting all had purity greater than 95%. This sample was included in a study of beta chain features in type 1 diabetes. Study details: Cell yields, age and gender were similar between patients and healthy donors. Overall study results and limits: Shortening of TCRB CDR3s, moderate but significant, appeared in all four CD4+ subsets of Type 1 diabetes patients.

The study reverse transcribed the entire isolated RNA, so it sequenced expressed TCRB transcripts. TCRdb's copy holds only in-frame clones and misses some; the assay was immunoSEQ multiplex PCR. The repertoire holds about 170,000 clones, 6% to 9% seen once, with around 0.5% in the top ten. Sample: central memory CD4+ T cells from blood. This sequence joins TRBV7-9 and TRBJ1-2; D unclear. The receptor was derived from a man aged 18 to 35 with type 1 diabetes. This chain's CDR3 is CASSYNGENYGYTF. CDR3 DNA sequence: TGTGCCAGCAGCTATAACGGGGAAAACTATGGCTACACCTTC.